This TCR beta chain was identified in a study of T cell changes during pregnancy in multiple sclerosis. Assay used: immunoSEQ multiplex PCR; TCRdb lists only in-frame clones, some missing. The sample includes approximately 50,000 clones, less than 95% of them seen just once. This clone was counted a single time. Germline CDR1 and CDR2: LNHDA and SQIVND (reference sequence). This CDR3 contains 15 residues. With 3 bases clipped from V and 9 bases from J, the junction kept 10 bases outside the gene matches. Sequencing used CD4+ T cells from peripheral blood mononuclear cells, obtained in the third trimester of pregnancy. The V call is TRBV19, the J call TRBJ2-1; 8 bases match TRBD2. This TCR came from a female donor with multiple sclerosis, enrolled in a pregnancy study. The CDR3 sequence is CASSITGGPWSEQFF. The CDR3 coding sequence is TGTGCCAGTAGTATTACGGGAGGGCCTTGGAGTGAGCAGTTCTTC.